The clone carrying this T cell receptor beta chain was counted at least ten times. What it recognizes is unknown. This record belongs to a study of identical twins. Unique molecular identifiers were present on the cDNA, which also gained a universal primer site by template switching. TCRdb ran MiXCR on the 5' RACE reads and lists one entry per CDR3 protein. The sample carries 450,000 or so distinct CDR3 sequences, more than 13% recorded once. The study, taken as a whole, reports: There were fewer insertions in abundant cord blood beta clonotypes, but memory repertoires showed no such pattern.

The same data also went into a second study, on yellow fever vaccine responses in identical twins. From that paper: Twins' vaccine T cell responses were reported to seem partly convergent and partly personalized.

This clonotype originated in a woman younger than 35 in good health. Sequencing was carried out using CD4+ T cells sorted from blood.

CDR3 in amino acids: CSGAGAYEQYF. The CDR3 nucleotides are TGCAGCGGTGCAGGGGCATACGAGCAGTACTTC. The rearrangement links TRBV29-1 to TRBJ2-7; a possible D gene is TRBD1 (6 bases). This CDR3 spans 11 amino acids. The V and J ends lost 7 bases and 4 bases respectively, with 11 bases between them. CDR1 and CDR2 (germline): SQVTM, ANQGSEA.